This entry concerns a single TCR beta chain. Its antigen is not known. TCR alpha and TCR beta cDNA libraries carrying sample barcodes and UMIs were produced by 5'RACE using constant-segment primers. TCRdb re-analysed the 5' RACE reads in MiXCR, keeping a single row per CDR3 protein. The repertoire holds roughly 130,000 distinct CDR3 sequences, with over 15% as singletons. These data are taken from a study of T-cell memory formation after mild COVID-19. Study-level findings and limits: Mainly CM and EM harbored the contracting CD4+ clones; mainly EMRA harbored the CD8+ ones.

This CDR3 contains 17 residues. Germline lookup yields CDR1 SGHRS and CDR2 YFSETQ. V was clipped by 0 bases and J by 4 bases, with 19 bases between them. The chain couples TRBV5-1 to TRBJ1-2; D remains unclear. The TCR comes from a man aged 18 to 30 who had mild COVID-19 (a few samples of this study predate the infection). Cell type and time point are not known. The specimen was PBMCs or a T cell subset sorted from them (not recorded which). The CDR3 here is CASSLEASVNLPYGYTF. CDR3 nucleotides: TGCGCCAGCAGCTTGGAGGCATCAGTCAACCTACCCTATGGCTACACCTTC.